This T cell receptor beta chain was captured in a study of vaccination effects on CD4 cells after COVID-19. Study details: Pre-vaccine samples were drawn 16 days and one week before the first dose. General observations from the study: Marked clonal contraction was seen late after vaccination (in both infection- and vaccine-induced clones).

Antigen-specific CD4+ T cells were first expanded with viral peptide pools by the ViraFEST assay and only then sequenced. The culture ran for 10 days, and then CD4+ T cells were isolated. A PCR test confirmed that the person had SARS-CoV-2 infection between March and December 2020. Wells containing 1.5 million to 2.5 million PBMC each were cultured with approximately 9.2 IU/ml IL-2 and about 9.6 ug/ml peptides. The CDR3 has 11 residues. Looked up from germline, CDR1 is KGHDR and CDR2 is SFDVKD. The germline V and J ends were trimmed by 6 bases and 3 bases, with 3 bases remaining between them. Details on this clone: The antigen remains undetermined.

Assay used: immunoSEQ multiplex PCR; TCRdb lists only in-frame clones, some missing. The table shows about 37,000 clones, with roughly 73% occurring only once. This clonotype was sampled from a human donor who had a prior SARS-CoV-2 infection. The V gene is TRBV24-1, the J gene TRBJ2-3; no reliable D call. The sample was CD4+ T cells from PBMCs cultured with a peptide pool, taken before COVID-19 vaccination. CDR3 region: CATSMTDTQYF. The CDR3 coding sequence is TGTGCCACCAGTATGACAGATACGCAGTATTTT.